This TCR beta chain is drawn from a study of STAT3 mutations in large granular lymphocyte leukemia. On the study more broadly: Canonical activating STAT3 mutations were detected in roughly half of the longitudinally sequenced T-LGLL patients. The study's findings and limits: Treatment regimens differed across patients between samplings. After therapy, about 35% of the 18 patients switched clonotypes, all new clones STAT3 wild type. At least one immunodominant TCR beta clonotype appeared in every T-cell large granular lymphocyte leukemia patient.

Germline V gene lookup returns CDR1 LNHDA and CDR2 SQIVND (reference sequence). V was clipped by 7 bases and J by 7 bases, with 20 bases between them. The CDR3 has 15 residues. In its sample, this clone was seen a few times. Its antigen is still unknown. Repertoires were generated with immunoSEQ multiplex PCR, while TCRdb's copy carries only in-frame clones and drops some. Among 5,400 or so clones listed, approximately 51% were seen once. The sample taken for sequencing was peripheral blood mononuclear cells. The chain carries TRBV19 and TRBJ1-5, with D possibly TRBD1 on 5 matching bases. The sequence was obtained from a woman between 65 and 79 years old with T-cell large granular lymphocyte leukemia. Some clones in this sample may be carry-over from other donors' samples. Here the CDR3 reads CASTTRGGSNQPQHF. CDR3 coding DNA: TGTGCCAGTACCACCCGGGGGGGGTCGAACCAGCCCCAGCATTTT.